This TCR beta chain originates from a study of CD8+ T cells in alopecia areata. Study context: Treated individuals took tofacitinib by mouth, 5 to 10 mg twice daily. Study-wide results and limits: Clonality was higher in lesional than normal scalp, especially in alopecia totalis/universalis.

This CDR3 is built from 15 residues. J gave up 1 base and V 1 base, and 2 bases lay outside the gene matches. Germline CDR1 is LGHNA and CDR2 is YNFKEQ. The authors extracted RNA and reverse transcribed it into cDNA as the sequencing template. Sequencing was performed with immunoSEQ multiplex PCR; in TCRdb, only in-frame clones are kept and a portion is missing. This table holds fewer than 80,000 clones, roughly 61% found once. This clone was seen only a few times. Its matching antigen is unknown. J is TRBJ1-1 and V is TRBV4-2; TRBD1 aligns across 8 bases. This material consisted of CD8+ T cells sorted from blood, taken at week 0. This TCR came from a human donor with alopecia areata. CDR3 sequence (DNA): TGTGCCAGCAGCCAAGTGGGACAGGCGAACACTGAAGCTTTCTTT. Translating it yields CASSQVGQANTEAFF.